This T cell receptor (beta chain) was captured in a study of vaccination and CD4 T cells after COVID-19 (dated by TCRdb to 2021 to 2024). Looking at the study overall: SARS-CoV-2 positivity had been established in the convalescent patients by nasal swab PCR, and mild disease was recorded in roughly ten of these patients and severe disease in one. The convalescent cohort included six males and four females, with two Hispanic individuals, seven Caucasians, two Asians and one multiracial person. Two doses of either the Pfizer-BioNTech BNT162b2 vaccine (n=8) or the Moderna mRNA-1273 vaccine (n=2) were administered to participants. Post-COVID blood samples were collected from convalescent patients a median of around 96 days after diagnosis, with a range of about 30 to 161 days. Post-vaccine blood samples were taken a median of approximately 70 days after the second vaccine dose, with a range of roughly 14 to 250 days. For stimulating the cultures, overlapping spike peptide pools were used, derived from SARS-CoV-2 as well as from the common cold coronaviruses HCoV-NL63, HCoV-OC43 and HCoV-229E. As controls, cultures received a CEFX viral epitope pool (the positive control), an HIV-1 Nef peptide pool (the negative control), or no peptide at all. In around 10 COVID-19 convalescent patients and several infection-naive healthy vaccine recipients, researchers compared the spike-specific CD4+ TCR repertoire from before mRNA vaccination with the repertoire from after.

The CDR3 numbers 14 residues from cysteine through phenylalanine. Just the 42-base CDR3 DNA is kept, in frame starting at base 1. Per the germline V gene, SNHLY is the CDR1 and FYNNEI is the CDR2. V is pared back by 2 bases and J by 1 base, with 8 bases lying between the germline termini. The full study reports these points: Nearly all vaccine-specific clones in convalescent patients (304 of 307) were mono-reactive for SARS-CoV-2 spike rather than cross-reactive with common cold coronaviruses. In convalescent patients, a median roughly 88% of post-vaccine SARS-CoV-2-reactive clones were detected only after vaccination, suggesting vaccine-specific priming. The study included relatively few convalescent patients and did not analyze early timepoints after natural infection. Although the median number of SARS-CoV-2-reactive clonotypes went up from more than 20 after infection to 30 to 45 after vaccination, the increase was not significant.

This specimen's treatment or condition label, interpreted: approximately nine-day PBMC culture with coronavirus spike peptide pools or control peptides (ViraFEST assay). The study used the ViraFEST assay, which expanded antigen-specific T cells with peptide pools and then identified expanded clonotypes by TCR sequencing. Positive SARS-CoV-2 PCR tests in the convalescent patients dated from March to December 2020, before Alpha, Beta and Delta variants emerged in the United States. PBMCs were cultured at approximately 2.1 million per well in IMDM supplemented with approximately 5% human AB serum and 9.5 to 10 IU/ml IL-2, with about 9 ug/ml peptide pools added. On days 3 and 7, half of the culture medium was replaced with fresh IL-2-containing medium. After around 11 days of culture, CD4+ T cells were isolated by negative selection using the EasySep CD4+ T cell isolation kit. Ficoll-Paque Plus gradient centrifugation was used to isolate PBMCs from whole blood, and the isolated PBMCs were then either used fresh or cryopreserved at -140C. Each culture condition was generally run in triplicate wells.

Receptor libraries were prepared by PCR. DNA from cultured CD4+ T cells underwent TCR sequencing with the Oncomine TCR Beta short-read assay at the Johns Hopkins FTIC core. The QIAamp micro DNA kit was used to extract genomic DNA from the cultured CD4+ T cells. The Oncomine TCR Beta libraries from cultured CD4+ T cells were pooled using unique dual indexes and then sequenced on an Illumina iSeq 100. The paper's data handling went like this. Non-productive sequences were removed, and CDR3s that did not start with C, did not end with F or W, or were shorter than 7 amino acids were discarded. The MANAFEST web application was used to identify antigen-specific clonotypes by comparing peptide-stimulated wells against reference wells and other culture wells. For a clone to be called positive, the clone needed an FDR below 0.05, an odds ratio above 5, and a productive frequency above 0.1% in at least two of three replicate wells. Clonotypes that were significantly expanded in both SARS-CoV-2 spike wells and at least one common cold coronavirus spike condition were defined as cross-reactive. Similarity between CDR3 sequences was evaluated in R version 3.6.1 using Levenshtein distances (stringdist) and unrooted phylogenetic trees (ape). TCRdb's own reprocessing of the public reads used fastp at Q25 and MiXCR and kept productive beta chains. When rows share a CDR3 protein, they turn into one entry using the most common DNA and genes. TCRdb's processing, not the authors', yielded these V and J calls. The sample has about 21,000 distinct CDR3 sequences on record, about half of them singletons. The ten top clones hold 5.5% of the sample.

Only a few counts were recorded for this clonotype. What this receptor recognizes is not known. No much larger clone is present one base from it, and per-base qualities are unavailable. The receptor was derived from a human donor who had recovered from COVID-19. Sequencing used CD4+ T cells from blood, cultured in vitro. The chain is assembled from TRBV2 and TRBJ1-1; possibly the D gene is TRBD1, per 5 matching bases. The CDR3 loop reads CASSERGENTEAFF. The sequenced DNA: TGTGCCAGCAGTGAACGAGGGGAGAACACTGAAGCTTTCTTT.